This T cell receptor (beta chain) was recovered during a study of CD8 T cells in Susac syndrome. As for this clonotype: Its antigen is not identified.

The RNA, about 0.5 to 1 ug, was put through reverse transcription using random hexamers. TCR beta CDR3 was amplified by immunoSEQ multiplex PCR. This amplification extended across 54 Vbeta and 13 Jbeta segments. TCRdb reanalysed the immunoSEQ multiplex PCR reads using MiXCR and keeps one entry per CDR3 protein. The sample carries 65,000 to 75,000 distinct CDR3 sequences, 85% to 95% recorded once. Study-level results: The study acknowledged a relatively small number of individuals in its TCR sequencing and HLA analysis.

Germline V gene data show CDR1 as SGDLS and CDR2 as YYNGEE. This CDR3 comprises 19 residues. The ends were cut back, 4 bases at V and 6 bases at J, with 29 bases in the middle. Sequencing of TCR beta drew on CD8+ and CD4+ T cells from blood. Controls matched for age and sex were healthy donors. The receptor was derived from a human donor in good health. The source material was CD8+ T cells from PBMCs. The chain has TRBV9 and TRBJ1-5; maybe TRBD1 (5 bases). The CDR3 DNA sequence: TGTGCCAGCAGCCCAAGTCCCCCCCCGATGCTTGGGAGGGGTCAGCCCCAGCATTTT. Its protein is CASSPSPPPMLGRGQPQHF.